The 29 T cell receptor beta chains below come from one sample, sequenced in a study of T cell responses to AZD1222 COVID-19 vaccine. Clones were sequenced by immunoSEQ multiplex PCR, and TCRdb holds only the in-frame ones, with some missing. The repertoire has more than 110,000 clones, 90% to 95% of them found once; the top ten carry over 8%. The source material was peripheral blood, sampled on day 0 of AZD1222 vaccination. These receptors all stem from an adult in good health.

The chain is built from TRBV27 and TRBJ2-2; 12 positions agree with TRBD2. From germline, CDR1 is MNHEY and CDR2 SMNVEV (reference sequence). This CDR3 region has 16 residues. Trimming cost V 3 bases and J 4 bases; bases outside gene matches: 3. The CDR3 bases are TGTGCCAGCAGTTTCTTACTAGCGGGGGGCACCGGGGAGCTGTTTTTT. Translation gives CASSFLLAGGTGELFF.

V is TRBV7-3 and J is TRBJ1-2, with a tentative D call TRBD1 (6 bases). There are 13 residues in the CDR3. Trimming cost V 4 bases and J 4 bases, with 10 bases left between them. In germline, CDR1 is SGHTA, CDR2 FQGTGA. CDR3 residues: CASSSSQGYGYTF. In DNA form, the CDR3 reads TGTGCCAGCAGCTCCTCACAGGGCTATGGCTACACCTTC.

The gene calls are TRBV7-9 and TRBJ2-1; perhaps TRBD1 as D (6 bases). This CDR3 is 16 amino acids long. Germline loops: CDR1 SEHNR, CDR2 FQNEAQ (reference sequence). V was cut by 5 bases and J by 6 bases, with 20 bases left in between. DNA for the CDR3: TGTGCCAGCAGCGGGGTGGGACAAGTTCTTTCCAATGAGCAGTTCTTC. It is translated as CASSGVGQVLSNEQFF.

The rearrangement joins TRBV29-1 to TRBJ1-3; perhaps TRBD1 as D (6 bases). Germline CDR1 and CDR2: SQVTM and ANQGSEA. The V gene lost 0 bases and the J gene lost 4 bases, with 10 bases spanning the gap. The CDR3 is 14 amino acids. Written as DNA, the CDR3 is TGCAGCGTTGAAGAGGGGGCGGCGGGAAACACCATATATTTT. This encodes CSVEEGAAGNTIYF.

This chain connects TRBV19 to TRBJ2-1; possible D gene TRBD2, 5 bases. The germline V gene has CDR1 LNHDA and CDR2 SQIVND (reference sequence). The CDR3 spans 15 residues. Trimming cost V 3 bases and J 8 bases, with 17 bases left between them. The CDR3 DNA is TGTGCCAGTAGTATCGGAAGAGGACTTAGGGATGAGCAGTTCTTC. Amino acid sequence: CASSIGRGLRDEQFF.

The rearrangement joins TRBV28 to TRBJ1-2, with a weak D call TRBD1 (5 bases). Germline values: CDR1 MDHEN, CDR2 SYDVKM. This CDR3 is built from 18 residues. V lost 4 bases and J 9 bases, leaving 30 bases between the germline ends. The CDR3 bases are TGTGCCAGCAGTTACCCGACAGCGAACAGCGGCATGGGAGATAGCTACACCTTC. This sequence encodes CASSYPTANSGMGDSYTF.

This clone was seen only a few times. This CDR3 is CASSSPGREQPQHF. CDR3 coding DNA: TGTGCCAGCAGTTCGCCCGGGCGCGAGCAGCCCCAGCATTTT. This chain links TRBV25-1 with TRBJ1-5; D remains ambiguous. This CDR3 contains 14 residues. V was trimmed by 5 bases and J by 7 bases, leaving 15 bases between them. The germline CDR1 and CDR2 sequences are MGHDK and SYGVNS.

The chain combines TRBV6-5 with TRBJ1-2; D unresolved. The CDR3 covers 15 residues. Trimming took off 2 bases at V and 5 bases at J, with 15 bases between the two ends. CDR1 is MNHEY and CDR2 is SVGAGI in the germline V gene. CDR3: CASSYIGVEWYGYTF. The CDR3 coding sequence is TGTGCCAGCAGTTACATCGGGGTCGAGTGGTATGGCTACACCTTC.

V and J are TRBV6-5 and TRBJ1-4, with D possibly being TRBD1 (6 bases). The length of the CDR3 is 13 residues. Germline values: CDR1 MNHEY, CDR2 SVGAGI. Trimming pared 9 bases from V and 1 base from J, leaving 9 bases between. This chain's CDR3 is CARKTGTNEKLFF. In DNA, the CDR3 is TGTGCCAGGAAGACAGGAACTAATGAAAAACTGTTTTTT.

The chain uses TRBV2 and TRBJ1-6; no reliable D call. This CDR3 has 13 amino acids. V dropped 8 bases and J dropped 9 bases, with 14 bases sitting between them. Germline values: CDR1 SNHLY, CDR2 FYNNEI. The CDR3 region is CASRTEDRSPLHF. The CDR3 region has the DNA TGTGCCAGCCGCACAGAGGACCGTTCACCCCTCCACTTT.

This clone was found a few times. V gene TRBV24-1 combines with J gene TRBJ1-5; the D is unclear. Germline loops: CDR1 KGHDR, CDR2 SFDVKD. V was shortened by 5 bases and J by 7 bases, with 11 bases between the two germline ends. The CDR3 runs to 13 residues. The CDR3 loop reads CATSGRFAQPQHF. The DNA for the CDR3 is TGTGCCACCAGTGGTAGGTTTGCACAGCCCCAGCATTTT.

The chain uses TRBV4-2 and TRBJ2-7; 10 positions agree with TRBD2. The junction had 4 bases not matched to a gene; V was cut back by 0 bases and J by 2 bases. Germline V gene lookup returns CDR1 LGHNA and CDR2 YNFKEQ. The CDR3 has 16 residues. The CDR3 DNA reads TGTGCCAGCAGCCAAGATACTCTAGCGGGGGCCTACGAGCAGTACTTC. Encoded protein: CASSQDTLAGAYEQYF.

The CDR3 loop reads CASSQDRGGRSYEQYF. Here the CDR3 DNA reads TGTGCCAGCAGCCAAGATCGTGGGGGGCGTTCCTACGAGCAGTACTTC. V is TRBV4-2 and J is TRBJ2-7; D tentatively fits TRBD1 or TRBD2 (6 bases each). The germline V gene encodes CDR1 LGHNA and CDR2 YNFKEQ. The CDR3 loop spans 16 amino acids. With 0 bases removed from V and 1 base from J, the gap between germline ends came to 13 bases.

This sequence joins TRBV4-2 and TRBJ2-7; 9 positions agree with TRBD1. The CDR3 sequence is 15 residues long. Per germline, CDR1 LGHNA and CDR2 YNFKEQ. J gave up 4 bases and V 1 base, and 5 bases lay outside the gene matches. The CDR3 reads CASSQGGQGSYEQYF. As DNA, the CDR3 is TGTGCCAGCAGCCAAGGGGGACAGGGATCGTACGAGCAGTACTTC.

This chain uses TRBV5-4 with TRBJ2-7, with TRBD2 as a possible D gene (5 bases). The germline V gene has CDR1 SGHNT and CDR2 YYREEE (reference sequence). V was trimmed by 2 bases and J by 0 bases, leaving 15 bases between them. CDR3 length: 16 amino acids. The CDR3 loop reads CASSLMRDTPSYEQYF. CDR3 nucleotide sequence: TGTGCCAGCAGCTTAATGAGGGATACCCCCTCCTACGAGCAGTACTTC.

The chain recombines TRBV7-8 with TRBJ2-7; D is undetermined. V lost 4 bases to trimming and J lost 3 bases, with 10 bases between them. This CDR3 has 13 residues. Germline CDR1 SGHVS, CDR2 FQNEAQ. CDR3 amino acids: CASSSPGVYEQYF. CDR3 in DNA: TGTGCCAGCAGCTCCCCCGGCGTCTACGAGCAGTACTTC.

The chain has TRBV5-6 and TRBJ2-3; 10 bases fit TRBD1. This CDR3 spans 17 amino acids. V shed 2 bases and J 4 bases; nucleotides not matched to a gene: 10. Per germline, CDR1 SGHDT and CDR2 YYEEEE. CDR3: CASSFWPGQGIPDTQYF. CDR3 DNA: TGTGCCAGCAGCTTCTGGCCGGGACAGGGGATACCAGATACGCAGTATTTT.

The rearrangement joins TRBV11-3 to TRBJ1-1; tentatively, D is TRBD1 (6 bases). Germline CDR1 and CDR2: SGHNT and YENEEA. The CDR3 spans 17 residues. The ends were cut back, 4 bases at V and 6 bases at J, with 24 bases in the middle. This CDR3 reads CASSYTHPQGIGPEAFF. DNA of the CDR3: TGTGCCAGCAGCTATACCCACCCACAGGGAATAGGGCCTGAAGCTTTCTTT.

This rearrangement joins TRBV4-3 to TRBJ1-6; 7 nucleotides align to TRBD1. Germline CDR1 and CDR2: LGHNA and YSLEER. The junction had 3 bases not matched to a gene; V was cut back by 1 base and J by 6 bases. The length of the CDR3 is 15 residues. The CDR3 loop is CASSQGTGVNSPLHF. The CDR3 nucleotides read TGCGCCAGCAGCCAAGGAACAGGGGTTAATTCACCCCTCCACTTT.

The chain combines TRBV19 with TRBJ1-5; D remains unclear. Germline V gene sequence: CDR1 LNHDA, CDR2 SQIVND (reference sequence). There are 15 residues in the CDR3. The V and J ends lost 3 bases and 1 base respectively, with 10 bases between them. In nucleotides, the CDR3 is TGTGCCAGTAGTATTACCCACCGCAGCAATCAGCCCCAGCATTTT. Amino acid sequence: CASSITHRSNQPQHF.

The gene calls are TRBV5-1 and TRBJ2-1; D possibly uses TRBD1 or TRBD2 (5 bases each). The V end lost 1 base, the J end lost 8 bases, and 13 bases lay between the germline ends. Germline CDR1 SGHRS, CDR2 YFSETQ. This CDR3 is built from 14 residues. The CDR3 protein is CASSLIPGADEQFF. The CDR3 DNA is TGCGCCAGCAGCTTGATCCCCGGGGCGGATGAGCAGTTCTTC. Complete variable domain (other parts from reference TRBV5-1 and TRBJ2-1): KAGVTQTPRYLIKTRGQQVTLSCSPISGHRSVSWYQQTPGQGLQFLFEYFSETQRNKGNFPGRFSGRQFSNSRSEMNVSTLELGDSALYLCASSLIPGADEQFFGPGTRLTVL.

The genes are TRBV12-3 or TRBV12-4 and TRBJ1-1; D gene ambiguous. The CDR3 is 13 residues long. The V end was cut by 5 bases, the J end by 2 bases, with 9 bases between. The CDR3 is CASSPYTNTEAFF. CDR3 coding DNA: TGTGCCAGCAGTCCGTACACTAACACTGAAGCTTTCTTT.

The chain uses TRBV7-2 and TRBJ1-1; no firm D call. Trimming took off 5 bases at V and 0 bases at J, with 7 bases between the two ends. The CDR3 sequence is 13 residues long. The V gene's germline CDR1 is SGHTA and CDR2 FQGNSA. The DNA of the CDR3 is TGTGCCAGCAGCCGTTCATTGAACACTGAAGCTTTCTTT. Translation gives CASSRSLNTEAFF.

The gene calls are TRBV27 and TRBJ2-5, with TRBD1 identical over 9 bases. V trimming: 5 bases; J trimming: 4 bases; junction bases outside the gene matches: 11. The CDR3 covers 16 residues. CDR1 is MNHEY and CDR2 is SMNVEV in the germline V gene (reference sequence). CDR3 sequence: CASSRRQGVGVETQYF. In DNA, the CDR3 is TGTGCCAGCAGTCGTCGACAGGGGGTGGGTGTAGAGACCCAGTACTTC.

The genes are TRBV29-1 and TRBJ2-3; tentatively, D is TRBD2 (5 bases). This CDR3 region has 15 residues. Trimming stripped 7 bases from V and 2 bases from J, with 19 bases between. Germline-derived CDR1 and CDR2 are SQVTM and ANQGSEA. Here the CDR3 DNA reads TGCAGCGCCCCGAGCCCCCGGGGATCCACAGATACGCAGTATTTT. Its protein product is CSAPSPRGSTDTQYF.

The gene calls are TRBV3-1 (or the pseudogene TRBV3-2) and TRBJ1-6; tentatively, D is TRBD1 (6 bases). Germline lookup yields CDR1 LGHDT and CDR2 YNNKEL (reference sequence). V was pared by 1 base and J by 11 bases, with 12 bases between. This CDR3 spans 14 amino acids. The CDR3 spells CASSQATGSPPLHF. Written as DNA, the CDR3 is TGTGCCAGCAGCCAAGCTACAGGGAGTCCACCCCTCCACTTT.

The chain uses TRBV12-3 or TRBV12-4 and TRBJ1-1; TRBD1 aligns across 7 bases. Unmatched junction bases numbered 8, after V lost 10 bases and J lost 3 bases. The length of the CDR3 is 13 residues. The chain's CDR3 is CATQGQSYTEAFF. The DNA for the CDR3 is TGTGCCACCCAGGGACAGAGCTACACTGAAGCTTTCTTT.

This chain connects TRBV5-1 to TRBJ1-4, with 9 bases matching TRBD1. The CDR3 covers 15 residues. From germline, CDR1 is SGHRS and CDR2 YFSETQ. V lost 4 bases and J lost 7; bases outside the gene matches: 8. The DNA for the CDR3 is TGCGCCAGCAGCCAGGACAGGGGTGGATTTGAAAAACTGTTTTTT. Its protein product is CASSQDRGGFEKLFF.

The count of this clone is one. This sequence joins TRBV19 and TRBJ1-2; no reliable D call. This CDR3 contains 14 residues. V was cut by 6 bases and J by 1 base, with 12 bases left in between. CDR1 is LNHDA, CDR2 SQIVND, per germline (reference sequence). CDR3 protein: CASSRGAGNYGYTF. The CDR3 nucleotides read TGTGCCAGTAGCCGGGGAGCAGGTAACTATGGCTACACCTTC.